One sample yielded the 28 T cell receptor beta chains listed below, sequenced in a study of blood T cell repertoires in COVID-19. TCRdb keeps only in-frame clones here, not all; method: immunoSEQ multiplex PCR. In the table there are about 64,000 clones, about 81% of which are singletons. The sequenced material came from peripheral blood. These receptors came from a human donor in a cohort sampled during active COVID-19.

This rearrangement joins TRBV7-8 to TRBJ1-1, with TRBD1 identical over 8 bases. J lost 4 bases, V lost 2 bases, and 3 bases had no gene match. The CDR3 covers 14 residues. Germline assignment: CDR1 SGHVS and CDR2 FQNEAQ. CDR3 in DNA: TGTGCCAGCAGCTTAAGGACAGGGCTCACTGAAGCTTTCTTT. Translation: CASSLRTGLTEAFF.

This clone has only a few counts. The rearrangement links TRBV28 to TRBJ1-4; 9 nucleotides line up with TRBD1. After removal of 7 bases from V and 5 bases from J, the junction contained 5 bases not matched to a gene. CDR1 is MDHEN and CDR2 is SYDVKM in the germline V gene. The CDR3 consists of 14 residues. In DNA, the CDR3 is TGTGCCAGCATCAGACAGGGGGGGAATGAAAAACTGTTTTTT. Amino acids: CASIRQGGNEKLFF. Supplemented by reference TRBV28 and TRBJ1-4, the full variable domain reads DVKVTQSSRYLVKRTGEKVFLECVQDMDHENMFWYRQDPGLGLRLIYFSYDVKMKEKGDIPEGYSVSREKKERFSLILESASTNQTSMYLCASIRQGGNEKLFFGSGTQLSVL.

J is TRBJ1-2 and V is TRBV10-2; D not certain. The ends were cut back, 10 bases at V and 7 bases at J, with 13 bases in the middle. The CDR3 is 11 amino acids. Germline CDR1 is WSHSY and CDR2 is SAAADI. CDR3 residues: CAIELSGGYTF. For the CDR3, the DNA is TGCGCCATCGAGTTATCTGGTGGCTACACCTTC.

The gene calls are TRBV12-3 or TRBV12-4 and TRBJ1-5; 7 bases agree with TRBD1. The V and J ends lost 6 bases and 2 bases, in that order; junction bases with no gene match: 1. The length of the CDR3 is 13 residues. As DNA, the CDR3 is TGTGCCAGCAGGACAGGGCGCAATCAGCCCCAGCATTTT. It translates to CASRTGRNQPQHF.

The rearrangement uses TRBV9 and TRBJ2-3, with D hard to call. From germline, CDR1 is SGDLS and CDR2 YYNGEE. Between the trimmed V and J ends, which lost 0 bases and 6 bases, there was a span of 14 bases. The CDR3 sequence is 15 residues long. For the CDR3, the DNA is TGTGCCAGCAGCGTAGGAGTAGCTCTCCAGGATACGCAGTATTTT. Protein: CASSVGVALQDTQYF. Looking up the rest from reference TRBV9 and TRBJ2-3 gives the full variable domain: DSGVTQTPKHLITATGQRVTLRCSPRSGDLSVYWYQQSLDQGLQFLIQYYNGEERAKGNILERFSAQQFPDLHSELNLSSLELGDSALYFCASSVGVALQDTQYFGPGTRLTVL.

As DNA, the CDR3 is TGTGCCACCAGTGATCCAGGCCCAGGCGACAATGAGCAGTTCTTC. Its protein product is CATSDPGPGDNEQFF. The V gene is TRBV24-1, the J gene TRBJ2-1; D unresolved. Germline assignment: CDR1 KGHDR and CDR2 SFDVKD. The CDR3 has 15 residues. V was cut by 3 bases and J by 5 bases, with 13 bases left in between.

The chain joins TRBV7-2 to TRBJ2-3; D not resolved. The CDR3 spans 13 residues. Trimming pared 3 bases from V and 0 bases from J, leaving 4 bases between. Germline values: CDR1 SGHTA, CDR2 FQGNSA. The CDR3 nucleotides read TGTGCCAGCAGCTTTATTAGCACAGATACGCAGTATTTT. This encodes CASSFISTDTQYF.

This clone has only one observation. This chain links TRBV27 with TRBJ1-4, with D unresolved. Looked up from germline, CDR1 is MNHEY and CDR2 is SMNVEV (reference sequence). CDR3 size: 14 residues. The V end was cut by 5 bases, the J end by 7 bases, with 14 bases between. CDR3 sequence (DNA): TGTGCCAGCAGTCCGCGGTTGTTAGGTGAAAAACTGTTTTTT. It yields the protein CASSPRLLGEKLFF.

In its sample, this clone was seen a few times. The J gene is TRBJ2-1, the V gene TRBV14; the match to TRBD2 covers 12 bases. Germline V gene sequence: CDR1 SGHDN, CDR2 FVKESK. V shed 3 bases, J shed 5 bases, and the junction held 5 bases outside the gene matches. This CDR3 comprises 16 residues. CDR3 sequence: CASSHLAGGQHNEQFF. CDR3 DNA sequence: TGTGCCAGCAGCCACCTAGCGGGGGGGCAGCACAATGAGCAGTTCTTC.

The chain has TRBV2 and TRBJ2-5; TRBD2 might be the D (5 bases). In germline, CDR1 is SNHLY, CDR2 FYNNEI. Trimming removed 7 bases at V and 5 bases at J, with 14 bases between. CDR3 size: 13 residues. The CDR3 DNA is TGTGCCAGCACCCCCGTGGGCGGGGAGACCCAGTACTTC. Protein: CASTPVGGETQYF.

This clone was found a few times. The chain recombines TRBV19 with TRBJ1-1, with 8 bases fitting TRBD1. This CDR3 spans 17 amino acids. Germline V gene data show CDR1 as LNHDA and CDR2 as SQIVND (reference sequence). J was trimmed by 0 bases and V by 4 bases; bases with no gene match: 10. CDR3 amino acids: CASSTFRGPGMNTEAFF. The CDR3 bases are TGTGCCAGTAGTACATTCAGGGGGCCCGGGATGAACACTGAAGCTTTCTTT. Full variable domain (remainder filled in from reference TRBV19 and TRBJ1-1): DGGITQSPKYLFRKEGQNVTLSCEQNLNHDAMYWYRQDPGQGLRLIYYSQIVNDFQKGDIAEGYSVSREKKESFPLTVTSAQKNPTAFYLCASSTFRGPGMNTEAFFGQGTRLTVV.

The CDR3 reads CASGWSTDSNQPQHF. Written as DNA, the CDR3 is TGTGCCAGCGGATGGTCGACAGATAGCAATCAGCCCCAGCATTTT. The genes are TRBV5-8 and TRBJ1-5, with D possibly being TRBD1 (5 bases). This CDR3 has 15 amino acids. Germline CDR1 and CDR2: SGHTS and YDEGEE. Trimming removed 7 bases at V and 0 bases at J, with 14 bases between.

This chain uses TRBV5-1 with TRBJ2-3, with TRBD2 matching over 7 bases. V dropped 6 bases and J dropped 2; count of bases not matched to a gene: 9. The V gene's germline CDR1 is SGHRS and CDR2 YFSETQ. The CDR3 is made up of 15 amino acids. CDR3 sequence: CASNPSGDPTDTQYF. The CDR3 bases are TGCGCCAGCAACCCAAGCGGGGACCCCACAGATACGCAGTATTTT.

The rearrangement uses TRBV4-1 and TRBJ1-1, with a tentative D call TRBD1 (6 bases). Germline V CDR1 and CDR2: MGHRA, YSYEKL. V shed 3 bases and J shed 5 bases, with 19 bases lying between them. CDR3 length: 16 amino acids. CDR3 region: CASSHRAGQTETEAFF. In DNA form, the CDR3 reads TGCGCCAGCAGCCATAGAGCGGGACAAACGGAGACTGAAGCTTTCTTT.

V usage is TRBV4-1 and J usage is TRBJ1-2; the match to TRBD1 covers 9 bases. The germline V gene encodes CDR1 MGHRA and CDR2 YSYEKL. The V gene end was trimmed by 4 bases and the J gene end by 2 bases; junction bases not matched to a gene: 5. The CDR3 length is 15 residues. CDR3 nucleotide sequence: TGCGCCAGCAGCCTTCGACAGGGGGAAAACTATGGCTACACCTTC. It codes for CASSLRQGENYGYTF.

This clone showed up just a few times. The gene calls are TRBV5-1 and TRBJ2-1; D is unresolved. This CDR3 is 11 amino acids long. Trimming shortened V by 4 bases and J by 3 bases, and 2 bases separated the two germline ends. CDR1 is SGHRS and CDR2 is YFSETQ in the germline V gene. The CDR3 reads CASSHYNEQFF. The DNA of the CDR3 is TGCGCCAGCAGCCACTACAATGAGCAGTTCTTC. The full variable domain, with the rest looked up from reference TRBV5-1 and TRBJ2-1, is KAGVTQTPRYLIKTRGQQVTLSCSPISGHRSVSWYQQTPGQGLQFLFEYFSETQRNKGNFPGRFSGRQFSNSRSEMNVSTLELGDSALYLCASSHYNEQFFGPGTRLTVL.

The V gene is TRBV28, the J gene TRBJ1-1, with unresolved D. This CDR3 comprises 18 residues. The germline V and J ends were trimmed by 4 bases and 3 bases, with 24 bases remaining between them. Germline CDR1 and CDR2: MDHEN and SYDVKM. The CDR3 DNA is TGTGCCAGCAGTTCACTACAAACGGGGAGAAAAACTCACACTGAAGCTTTCTTT. Translation: CASSSLQTGRKTHTEAFF.

In this sample, this clone turned up once. An end of the junction differs from the germline gene, which may be a read error. V and J are TRBV29-1 and TRBJ2-7, with 9 bases identical to TRBD1. The CDR3 covers 14 residues. Germline CDR1 is SQVTM and CDR2 is ANQGSEA. The CDR3 DNA reads as TGCAGCGTAGAAGACCGGGACAGGGTTTTTGGTATGAACTTC. Translation gives CSVEDRDRVFGMNF.

The chain has TRBV10-3 and TRBJ1-6; D might be TRBD1 (5 bases). V dropped 4 bases and J dropped 5 bases, with 9 bases sitting between them. Germline V gene lookup returns CDR1 ENHRY and CDR2 SYGVKD. The CDR3 runs 14 residues. CDR3 sequence reads: CAISVGRDNSPLHF. CDR3 nucleotide sequence: TGTGCCATCAGTGTGGGCAGGGATAATTCACCCCTCCACTTT.

This clone was detected only once. The chain links TRBV5-1 to TRBJ1-1, with D possibly being TRBD1 (5 bases). Germline loops: CDR1 SGHRS, CDR2 YFSETQ. This CDR3 spans 12 amino acids. V was trimmed by 3 bases and J by 8 bases, leaving 11 bases between them. CDR3 sequence (DNA): TGCGCCAGCAGCTCCACAGGTCACGAAGCTTTCTTT. This encodes CASSSTGHEAFF.

As to this clone: Distinct nucleotide sequences in the sample also encode this CDR3. The V call is TRBV13, the J call TRBJ2-3; TRBD2 matches at 13 bases. With 0 bases clipped from V and 0 bases from J, the junction kept 0 bases outside the gene matches. Per the germline V gene, CDR1 is PRHDT and CDR2 is FYEKMQ (reference sequence). The CDR3 loop spans 17 amino acids. CDR3 amino acids: CASSLGLAGGSTDTQYF. CDR3 coding DNA: TGTGCCAGCAGCTTAGGACTAGCGGGGGGGAGCACAGATACGCAGTATTTT. Using reference TRBV13 and TRBJ2-3 for the parts outside the CDR3, the full variable domain is AAGVIQSPRHLIKEKRETATLKCYPIPRHDTVYWYQQGPGQDPQFLISFYEKMQSDKGSIPDRFSAQQFSDYHSELNMSSLELGDSALYFCASSLGLAGGSTDTQYFGPGTRLTVL.

V gene TRBV5-1 combines with J gene TRBJ2-7; D possibly corresponds to TRBD2 (6 bases). Per germline, CDR1 SGHRS and CDR2 YFSETQ. Trimming shortened V by 4 bases and J by 3 bases, and 17 bases separated the two germline ends. The CDR3 has 15 residues. The CDR3 loop reads CASSAGLGPIYEQYV. CDR3 in DNA: TGCGCCAGCAGCGCGGGACTGGGACCTATCTACGAGCAGTACGTC.

The count of this clone is one. V and J are TRBV7-2 and TRBJ1-6; D is unresolved. Germline V gives CDR1 SGHTA, CDR2 FQGNSA. This CDR3 has 13 residues. Trimming took 3 bases from V and 15 from J, leaving 15 bases between them. Written as DNA, the CDR3 is TGTGCCAGCAGCTTTACTCTTTCGTACGACCTCCACTTT. Translated, it gives CASSFTLSYDLHF.

CDR3 bases: TGCGCCAGCAGTGAGTCTGGGGCTTTTAACTATGGCTACACCTTC. Its protein product is CASSESGAFNYGYTF. The chain links TRBV10-2 to TRBJ1-2, with TRBD1 as a possible D gene (5 bases). V gave up 0 bases and J gave up 1 base, with 9 bases separating them. The CDR3 has 15 residues. Germline V gene lookup returns CDR1 WSHSY and CDR2 SAAADI.

The chain carries TRBV7-9 and TRBJ1-1; D is unresolved. Germline lookup yields CDR1 SEHNR and CDR2 FQNEAQ (reference sequence). The V end was cut by 5 bases, the J end by 1 base, with 11 bases between. The CDR3 spans 14 residues. DNA for the CDR3: TGTGCCAGCAGCCCCCAGGCTGGGAACACTGAAGCTTTCTTT. Translation gives CASSPQAGNTEAFF. Together with reference TRBV7-9 and TRBJ1-1, the CDR3 gives the full variable domain: DTGVSQNPRHKITKRGQNVTFRCDPISEHNRLYWYRQTLGQGPEFLTYFQNEAQLEKSRLLSDRFSAERPKGSFSTLEIQRTEQGDSAMYLCASSPQAGNTEAFFGQGTRLTVV.

In DNA, the CDR3 is TGTGCCAGCAGCATCCAGGGGGCTCGGAATGAAAAACTGTTTTTT. Its translation is CASSIQGARNEKLFF. The rearrangement links TRBV3-1 (or the pseudogene TRBV3-2) to TRBJ1-4; 8 bases are shared with TRBD1. V lost 5 bases to trimming and J lost 5 bases; unmatched junction nucleotides: 7. The CDR3 is 15 amino acids. Germline loops: CDR1 LGHDT, CDR2 YNNKEL (reference sequence).

This clone was seen a handful of times. V gene TRBV28 combines with J gene TRBJ1-1; TRBD1 matches at 8 bases. V was clipped by 2 bases and J by 5 bases; unmatched bases: 10. The germline gives CDR1 MDHEN, CDR2 SYDVKM. The CDR3 runs to 16 residues. The DNA of the CDR3 is TGTGCCAGCAGTTTACCAGGGGGCGCGGGATATACTGAAGCTTTCTTT. Translated: CASSLPGGAGYTEAFF.

The J gene is TRBJ2-1, the V gene TRBV6-1, with 12 bases lining up with TRBD2. V shed 2 bases and J 4 bases; nucleotides not matched to a gene: 0. CDR3 length: 15 amino acids. Germline CDR1 MNHNS, CDR2 SASEGT. The CDR3 loop reads CASSETSGGYNEQFF. CDR3 DNA: TGTGCCAGCAGTGAAACTAGCGGGGGGTACAATGAGCAGTTCTTC.